These 5 T cell receptor beta chains originate from one sample sequenced in a study of T-cell memory formation after mild COVID-19. TCRdb called the 5' RACE reads again in MiXCR, with one record for every CDR3 protein. The repertoire consists of approximately 150,000 distinct CDR3 sequences, with 14% occurring once and the leading ten covering 13% to 15%. The sequencing input was PBMCs or a T cell subset sorted from them (not recorded which). The receptors were sampled from an adult woman who had mild COVID-19 (a few samples of this study predate the infection). Cell type and time point are not known.

V gene TRBV7-2 combines with J gene TRBJ2-3; no definite D call. CDR1 and CDR2 from the germline V gene are SGHTA and FQGNSA. CDR3 length: 14 residues. The ends were cut back, 0 bases at V and 8 bases at J, with 12 bases in the middle. The CDR3 nucleotides are TGTGCCAGCAGCTTAGCGCAGGAGTCTCGTACGCAGTATTTT. It is translated as CASSLAQESRTQYF.

The CDR3 region has the DNA TGTGCCACCAGCACGACAGGGCTAGACTATGGCTACACCTTC. Its translation is CATSTTGLDYGYTF. The chain employs TRBV24-1 and TRBJ1-2; 7 bases are a match to TRBD1. The CDR3 is made up of 14 amino acids. From germline, CDR1 is KGHDR and CDR2 SFDVKD. The ends lost 7 bases at V and 3 bases at J; junction bases unmatched: 7.

This chain links TRBV5-4 with TRBJ1-6, with D tentatively TRBD1 (5 bases). The V gene lost 3 bases and the J gene lost 8 bases, with 12 bases spanning the gap. From germline, CDR1 is SGHNT and CDR2 YYREEE (reference sequence). The CDR3 sequence is 14 residues long. The CDR3 DNA follows: TGTGCCAGCAGCTCTGGCAGGGCGGATTCACCCCTCCACTTT. Its translation: CASSSGRADSPLHF.

The V call is TRBV4-1, the J call TRBJ2-7; TRBD2 is a possible D gene (6 bases). Germline CDR1 is MGHRA and CDR2 is YSYEKL. The CDR3 runs to 14 residues. Between the trimmed V and J ends, which lost 5 bases and 2 bases, there was a span of 13 bases. CDR3: CASSSPGEAYEQYF. The CDR3 DNA is TGCGCCAGCAGCTCCCCGGGAGAAGCCTACGAGCAGTACTTC.

The chain is built from TRBV6-6 and TRBJ2-2; D perhaps matches TRBD1 (5 bases). Deletions cut 6 bases from V and 0 bases from J, with 14 bases between. The CDR3 consists of 16 residues. The V gene's germline CDR1 is MNHNY and CDR2 SVGAGI (reference sequence). The CDR3: CASSPRQKTNTGELFF. The CDR3 region has the DNA TGTGCCAGCAGCCCAAGACAGAAAACGAACACCGGGGAGCTGTTTTTT.